The 27 T cell receptor beta chains in this list originate from one sample, sequenced in a study of T cells in Graves' hyperthyroidism and ophthalmopathy (dated by TCRdb to the late 2010s). Libraries were made using multiplex PCR. TCRdb shows the sequencer as Illumina HiSeq 2000. The TCR beta CDR3 regions were amplified from the RNA transcripts. A first-round RT-PCR of the TCR CDR3 used the HTBI primer set with the Qiagen OneStep RT-PCR kit. TCRdb's own reprocessing of the public reads used fastp at Q25 and MiXCR and kept productive beta chains. Every distinct CDR3 protein forms one entry, paired with its most common genes and DNA. The sample records 530,000 or so distinct CDR3 sequences, about half of which are singletons. The ten largest clones add up to more than 7% of the sample. Material for sequencing was peripheral blood or thyroid tissue (not recorded which). Receptors were obtained from a woman aged 18 to 35 with Graves' hyperthyroidism.

The chain uses TRBV25-1 and TRBJ1-2; perhaps TRBD1 as D (5 bases). Germline CDR1 MGHDK, CDR2 SYGVNS. The CDR3 runs 14 residues. The V end lost 2 bases, the J end lost 3 bases, and 10 bases lay between the germline ends. The CDR3 spells CASSEVGPDYGYTF. The DNA of the CDR3 is TGTGCCAGCAGTGAAGTGGGGCCGGACTATGGCTACACCTTC.

This clonotype was detected many times. The chain is built from TRBV20-1 and TRBJ1-5, with D perhaps TRBD1 (6 bases). There are 14 residues in the CDR3. Germline CDR1 reads DFQATT; CDR2 reads SNEGSKA (reference sequence). Trimming took off 4 bases at V and 8 bases at J, with 18 bases between the two ends. The CDR3 sequence is CSAISHRDAEPQHF. The DNA for the CDR3 is TGCAGTGCTATCAGTCACAGGGACGCAGAGCCCCAGCATTTT.

This clonotype was observed many times. The chain recombines TRBV12-3 or TRBV12-4 with TRBJ1-4; the match to TRBD1 covers 7 bases. Losses at the gene ends were 6 bases for V and 1 base for J; bases not matched to a gene: 2. The CDR3 covers 14 residues. CDR3 DNA: TGTGCCAGCAGCGACAGGGAAACTAATGAAAAACTGTTTTTT. Its protein is CASSDRETNEKLFF.

The CDR3 spells CASSGEISFRGYEQYF. The CDR3 DNA follows: TGTGCCAGCAGCGGGGAGATCTCCTTCAGGGGCTACGAGCAGTACTTC. V and J are TRBV7-9 and TRBJ2-7; TRBD1 is a possible D gene (6 bases). Germline CDR1 SEHNR, CDR2 FQNEAQ (reference sequence). CDR3 length: 16 residues. V gave up 5 bases and J gave up 3 bases, with 20 bases separating them.

Only a few counts were recorded for this clonotype. The chain uses TRBV2 and TRBJ2-3; D is undetermined. Germline CDR1 reads SNHLY; CDR2 reads FYNNEI. The length of the CDR3 is 13 residues. V was cut by 5 bases and J by 2 bases, with 8 bases left in between. CDR3 nucleotides: TGTGCCAGCAGTCGAGAGACCACAGATACGCAGTATTTT. Amino acids: CASSRETTDTQYF.

The chain links TRBV9 to TRBJ2-1; D is unresolved. Trimming cost V 1 base and J 4 bases, with 6 bases left between them. Germline V gene data show CDR1 as SGDLS and CDR2 as YYNGEE. The CDR3 is 13 residues long. CDR3 bases: TGTGCCAGCAGCGTACCGGGTTACAATGAGCAGTTCTTC. Its protein product is CASSVPGYNEQFF.

The chain employs TRBV12-3 or TRBV12-4 and TRBJ1-2; no clear D. This CDR3 contains 16 residues. The V end lost 5 bases, the J end lost 12 bases, and 28 bases lay between the germline ends. The CDR3 DNA reads as TGTGCCAGCAGTGAAAGCCCCCCGGGGAATTCCTATGGAAACACCTTC. Translating it yields CASSESPPGNSYGNTF.

This clonotype was found many times. The chain carries TRBV6-6 and TRBJ2-2; D is ambiguous. Germline loops: CDR1 MNHNY, CDR2 SVGAGI (reference sequence). The CDR3 length is 16 residues. V was trimmed by 0 bases and J by 2 bases, leaving 10 bases between them. The CDR3 sequence: CASSYSSTPNTGELFF. CDR3 in DNA: TGTGCCAGCAGTTACTCGAGTACTCCAAACACCGGGGAGCTGTTTTTT.

V gene TRBV4-1 combines with J gene TRBJ2-6, with D uncertain. V shed 4 bases and J shed 2 bases, with 12 bases lying between them. This CDR3 spans 16 amino acids. Germline V CDR1 and CDR2: MGHRA, YSYEKL. CDR3: CASSPLSSPGANVLTF. The CDR3 DNA is TGCGCCAGCAGCCCACTAAGTAGTCCTGGGGCCAACGTCCTGACTTTC.

This clonotype was counted many times. The CDR3 here is CASSPATHRELFF. CDR3 nucleotide sequence: TGTGCCAGCAGCCCGGCGACCCACCGGGAGCTGTTTTTT. This chain joins TRBV7-9 and TRBJ2-2; D is unclear. Trimming took off 5 bases at V and 9 bases at J, with 13 bases between the two ends. Germline lookup yields CDR1 SEHNR and CDR2 FQNEAQ (reference sequence). The length of the CDR3 is 13 residues.

In this sample, this clonotype turned up many times. The V gene is TRBV20-1, the J gene TRBJ2-2, with 7 bases identical to TRBD2. The CDR3 extends over 16 amino acids. V lost 0 bases and J lost 0; bases outside the gene matches: 4. Germline V gives CDR1 DFQATT, CDR2 SNEGSKA (reference sequence). DNA for the CDR3: TGCAGTGCTAGAGATCGGAGCGGGGCGAACACCGGGGAGCTGTTTTTT. It specifies CSARDRSGANTGELFF.

The chain joins TRBV4-1 to TRBJ2-6; a weak D match, TRBD2 (5 bases). The CDR3 spans 16 residues. CDR1 and CDR2 (germline): MGHRA, YSYEKL. V lost 4 bases and J 2 bases, leaving 12 bases between the germline ends. The CDR3 sequence: CASSPAAGTGANVLTF. The DNA of the CDR3 is TGCGCCAGCAGCCCTGCAGCCGGGACTGGGGCCAACGTCCTGACTTTC.

This sequence joins TRBV7-2 and TRBJ1-2; 10 bases match TRBD1. Per the germline V gene, CDR1 is SGHTA and CDR2 is FQGNSA. The ends lost 7 bases at V and 1 base at J; junction bases unmatched: 9. The CDR3 totals 16 residues. The CDR3 region is CASTRDRGGSNYGYTF. CDR3 coding DNA: TGTGCCAGCACCCGGGACAGGGGAGGTAGTAACTATGGCTACACCTTC.

The chain combines TRBV7-9 with TRBJ2-2, with D unclear. The CDR3 is 16 residues long. V shed 1 base and J shed 0 bases, with 9 bases lying between them. The germline CDR1 and CDR2 sequences are SEHNR and FQNEAQ (reference sequence). CDR3 coding DNA: TGTGCCAGCAGCTTAGAGGTTGTGGCGAACACCGGGGAGCTGTTTTTT. Amino acids: CASSLEVVANTGELFF. Together with reference TRBV7-9 and TRBJ2-2, the CDR3 gives the full variable domain: DTGVSQNPRHKITKRGQNVTFRCDPISEHNRLYWYRQTLGQGPEFLTYFQNEAQLEKSRLLSDRFSAERPKGSFSTLEIQRTEQGDSAMYLCASSLEVVANTGELFFGEGSRLTVL.

The J gene is TRBJ1-1, the V gene TRBV7-9; 7 positions agree with TRBD1. This CDR3 has 13 residues. The germline V gene has CDR1 SEHNR and CDR2 FQNEAQ (reference sequence). With 5 bases clipped from V and 3 bases from J, the junction kept 3 bases outside the gene matches. CDR3 residues: CASSPGGHTEAFF. The DNA of the CDR3 is TGTGCCAGCAGCCCAGGGGGACACACTGAAGCTTTCTTT.

The chain recombines TRBV5-1 with TRBJ1-6; D remains unclear. CDR3 length: 15 amino acids. Trimming removed 9 bases from V and 0 bases from J, with 13 bases in between. Germline V lookup: CDR1 SGHRS, CDR2 YFSETQ. The CDR3 is CATTSGSSYNSPLHF. CDR3 DNA sequence: TGCGCCACAACTAGCGGGAGCTCCTATAATTCACCCCTCCACTTT.

Ten or more counts support this clonotype. J is TRBJ1-4 and V is TRBV5-6; the D is unclear. CDR1 and CDR2 from the germline V gene are SGHDT and YYEEEE. Trimming pared 0 bases from V and 4 bases from J, leaving 10 bases between. The CDR3 covers 15 residues. For the CDR3, the DNA is TGTGCCAGCAGCTTGGTTTCTCCGCTTAATGAAAAACTGTTTTTT. Its translation is CASSLVSPLNEKLFF.

This clonotype was picked up many times. The V and J genes are TRBV12-3 or TRBV12-4 and TRBJ1-4; D unclear. The V end lost 5 bases, the J end lost 4 bases, and 11 bases lay between the germline ends. The CDR3 has 14 amino acids. The CDR3 DNA reads TGTGCCAGCAGTCGAGGACGGATTAATGAAAAACTGTTTTTT. This gives the protein CASSRGRINEKLFF.

The chain has TRBV29-1 and TRBJ2-7; TRBD2 agrees at 7 bases. Per the germline V gene, CDR1 is SQVTM and CDR2 is ANQGSEA. The CDR3 is made up of 13 amino acids. Trimming cost V 2 bases and J 3 bases; bases outside gene matches: 4. The CDR3 DNA reads as TGCAGCGTTGAAACACCGGGAGGCTACGAGCAGTACTTC. Protein product: CSVETPGGYEQYF.

This clonotype came up a few times. Compared with germline, one end of the junction differs, possibly owing to a read error. This chain links TRBV24-1 with TRBJ2-3; D may be TRBD2 (5 bases). The germline gives CDR1 KGHDR, CDR2 SFDVKD. This CDR3 has 14 residues. The CDR3 reads CATSVHTSTDTQYF. The CDR3 nucleotides read TGTGCCACTAGTGTCCATACTAGTACAGATACGCAGTATTTT.

The gene calls are TRBV7-8 and TRBJ2-2; possible D gene TRBD2, 6 bases. Germline CDR1 reads SGHVS; CDR2 reads FQNEAQ. Between the trimmed V and J ends, which lost 4 bases and 3 bases, there was a span of 18 bases. The CDR3 spans 17 residues. The CDR3 DNA sequence: TGTGCCAGCAGCTCGTCTAACGGGAGTCCTCACACCGGGGAGCTGTTTTTT. This sequence encodes CASSSSNGSPHTGELFF.

This clonotype was seen a few times. The chain links TRBV18 to TRBJ1-3; possible D gene TRBD1, 5 bases. This CDR3 is built from 15 residues. Per germline, CDR1 KGHSH and CDR2 LQKENI. With 3 bases removed from V and 2 bases from J, the gap between germline ends came to 11 bases. CDR3 DNA: TGTGCCAGCTCACCCGTCCAGGGAACTGGAAACACCATATATTTT. Protein sequence: CASSPVQGTGNTIYF.

This sequence joins TRBV11-2 and TRBJ1-4, with D maybe TRBD1 (6 bases). Trimming left V 8 bases short and J 3 bases short, with 10 bases between. This CDR3 has 13 amino acids. Germline CDR1 and CDR2: SGHAT and FQNNGV. The chain's CDR3 is CASWGGPNEKLFF. CDR3 bases: TGTGCCAGCTGGGGGGGCCCTAATGAAAAACTGTTTTTT.

V is TRBV7-8 and J is TRBJ1-5; 7 nucleotides align to TRBD1. CDR1 and CDR2 from the germline V gene are SGHVS and FQNEAQ. This CDR3 is 14 amino acids long. CDR3 nucleotide sequence: TGTGCTCAACGGACAGGTGGGGACAGTCAGCCCCAGCATTTT. The encoded protein is CAQRTGGDSQPQHF. The full variable domain, rest sourced from reference TRBV7-8 and TRBJ1-5, is GAGVSQSPRYKVAKRGQDVALRCDPISGHVSLFWYQQALGQGPEFLTYFQNEAQLDKSGLPSDRFFAERPEGSVSTLKIQRTQQEDSAVYLCAQRTGGDSQPQHFGDGTRLSIL.

In its sample, this clonotype was seen a few times. This sequence joins TRBV7-2 and TRBJ2-3; D is uncertain. V lost 2 bases and J 4 bases, leaving 4 bases between the germline ends. The CDR3 consists of 12 residues. Germline CDR1 reads SGHTA; CDR2 reads FQGNSA. The chain's CDR3 is CASSLNADTQYF. As DNA, the CDR3 is TGTGCCAGCAGCTTAAACGCAGATACGCAGTATTTT. The full variable domain, rest sourced from reference TRBV7-2 and TRBJ2-3, is GAGVSQSPSNKVTEKGKDVELRCDPISGHTALYWYRQSLGQGLEFLIYFQGNSAPDKSGLPSDRFSAERTGGSVSTLTIQRTQQEDSAVYLCASSLNADTQYFGPGTRLTVL.

Remarks on this clonotype: An end of the junction does not agree with germline; a read error may underlie this. The rearrangement uses TRBV7-2 and TRBJ1-2; 8 bases are a match to TRBD1. Germline loops: CDR1 SGHTA, CDR2 FQGNSA. CDR3 size: 17 residues. The CDR3 spells CASSLEGRGRVNYGYAF. The CDR3 DNA reads as TGTGCCAGCAGCTTAGAAGGCAGGGGGCGCGTAAACTATGGCTACGCCTTC.

As for this clonotype: One junction end does not reproduce the germline sequence, and a read error may be involved. The chain employs TRBV19 and TRBJ2-5; possibly TRBD2 for D (5 bases). Germline V CDR1 and CDR2: LNHDA, SQIVND (reference sequence). The CDR3 runs to 15 residues. This chain's CDR3 is CASSLEGLGNQPQYF. Here the CDR3 DNA reads TGTGCCAGTAGTCTAGAGGGTTTGGGTAATCAGCCCCAGTACTTC. Supplemented by reference TRBV19 and TRBJ2-5, the full variable domain reads DGGITQSPKYLFRKEGQNVTLSCEQNLNHDAMYWYRQDPGQGLRLIYYSQIVNDFQKGDIAEGYSVSREKKESFPLTVTSAQKNPTAFYLCASSLEGLGNQPQYFGPGTRLLVL.